This T cell receptor (beta chain) was observed in a study of blood T cell repertoires in COVID-19. Study context: The origin of the acute and convalescent COVID-19 samples was the United States, Italy and Spain.

Produced via immunoSEQ multiplex PCR; TCRdb's table is partial and in-frame only. The sample gives more than 350,000 clones, around 92% of which show up once; 3% is in the top ten. Sequencing used peripheral blood. This clonotype was sampled from a woman aged 25-40 years with COVID-19, enrolled during active disease.

The CDR3 loop reads CASSQDRTPAETQYF. In DNA form, the CDR3 reads TGTGCCAGCTCTCAGGATAGGACTCCGGCGGAGACCCAGTACTTC. J is TRBJ2-5 and V is TRBV18; possibly TRBD2 for D (5 bases). The length of the CDR3 is 15 residues. Germline CDR1 KGHSH, CDR2 LQKENI. Between the trimmed V and J ends, which lost 6 bases and 5 bases, there was a span of 19 bases.